The clone carrying this T cell receptor beta chain was detected a few times. The record originates from a study of blood T cells in healthy people across ages. V gave up 6 bases and J gave up 0 bases; unmatched junction bases: 12. The CDR3 extends over 17 amino acids. Germline V gene data show CDR1 as MNHNS and CDR2 as SASEGT. Then a second PCR, running about 6 to 12 cycles, was carried out with a sample-barcoded 5' primer and a J-beta primer mix. TCRdb re-analysed the 5' RACE reads in MiXCR, keeping a single row per CDR3 protein. The table records roughly 800,000 distinct CDR3 sequences, 20% to 30% of them present only once. In addition, the sample was reused for a study of T cells of mothers and their children. That source reports: According to the study, all extracted RNA entered cDNA synthesis at around 1.6 ug per 15 ul.

The chain combines TRBV6-1 with TRBJ1-1; 8 bases are a match to TRBD1. Sequencing was performed on blood. The receptor was derived from a boy aged 10-17 years in good health. This chain's CDR3 is CASRRQRQGTLNTEAFF. For the CDR3, the DNA is TGTGCCAGCAGGCGCCAGAGACAGGGGACATTGAACACTGAAGCTTTCTTT.